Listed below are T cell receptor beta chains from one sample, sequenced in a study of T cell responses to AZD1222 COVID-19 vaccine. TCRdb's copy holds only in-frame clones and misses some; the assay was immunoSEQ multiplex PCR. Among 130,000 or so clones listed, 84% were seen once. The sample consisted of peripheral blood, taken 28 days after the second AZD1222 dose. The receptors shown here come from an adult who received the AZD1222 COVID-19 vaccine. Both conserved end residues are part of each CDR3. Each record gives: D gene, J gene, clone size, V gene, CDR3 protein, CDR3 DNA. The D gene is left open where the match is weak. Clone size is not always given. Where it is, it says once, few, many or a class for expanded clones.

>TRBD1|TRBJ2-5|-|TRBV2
CASKGTGQETQYF
TGTGCCAGCAAAGGGACAGGTCAAGAGACCCAGTACTTC
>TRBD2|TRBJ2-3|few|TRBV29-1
CSVSGAGVDTQYF
TGCAGCGTTAGCGGGGCGGGGGTAGATACGCAGTATTTT
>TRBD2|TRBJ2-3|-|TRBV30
CAWSVMRGGNTQYF
TGTGCCTGGAGTGTAATGCGGGGGGGGAATACGCAGTATTTT
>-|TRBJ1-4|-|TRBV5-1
CASRFGGATNEKLFF
TGCGCCAGCAGATTCGGGGGTGCAACTAATGAAAAACTGTTTTTT
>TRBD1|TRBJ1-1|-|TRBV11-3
CASSLWTGPTNTEAFF
TGTGCCAGCAGCTTATGGACAGGGCCTACAAACACTGAAGCTTTCTTT
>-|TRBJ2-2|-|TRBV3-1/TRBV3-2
CASSQDGSSELFF
TGTGCCAGCAGCCAAGATGGGTCTTCGGAGCTGTTTTTT
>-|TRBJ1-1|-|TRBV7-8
CASSLPGQKEAFF
TGTGCCAGCAGCTTACCAGGACAGAAGGAAGCTTTCTTT
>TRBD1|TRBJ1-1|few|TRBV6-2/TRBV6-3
CASSYVIGGAVNTEAFF
TGTGCCAGCAGTTACGTAATAGGGGGCGCGGTGAACACTGAAGCTTTCTTT
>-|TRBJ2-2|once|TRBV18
CASSPPTTGSLSGELFF
TGTGCCAGCTCACCACCGACCACAGGAAGTTTGTCCGGGGAGCTGTTTTTT
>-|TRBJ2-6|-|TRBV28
CASIRPSGANVLTF
TGTGCCAGCATTCGTCCCTCTGGGGCCAACGTCCTGACTTTC
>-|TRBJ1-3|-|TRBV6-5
CASSSPGTSGNTIYF
TGTGCCAGCTCCAGTCCGGGGACCTCTGGAAACACCATATATTTT
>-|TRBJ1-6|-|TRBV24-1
CATSDSRRGGSPLHF
TGTGCCACCAGTGATTCGCGGCGGGGGGGATCACCCCTCCACTTT
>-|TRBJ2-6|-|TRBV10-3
CAISSPGANVLTF
TGTGCCATCAGTTCTCCTGGGGCCAACGTCCTGACTTTC
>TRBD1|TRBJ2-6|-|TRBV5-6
CASSIIGQGLSGANVLTF
TGTGCCAGCAGCATAATTGGACAGGGCCTCTCTGGGGCCAACGTCCTGACTTTC
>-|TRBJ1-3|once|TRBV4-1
CASSQDFGDGNLRNTIYF
TGCGCCAGCAGCCAAGATTTTGGTGACGGGAATTTAAGGAACACCATATATTTT
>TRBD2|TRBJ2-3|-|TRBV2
CASSSTATSGGHTDTQYF
TGTGCCAGCAGCTCAACCGCGACTAGCGGGGGGCACACAGATACGCAGTATTTT
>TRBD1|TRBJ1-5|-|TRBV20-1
CSASGRGSQPQHF
TGCAGTGCTAGTGGCAGGGGGAGTCAGCCCCAGCATTTT
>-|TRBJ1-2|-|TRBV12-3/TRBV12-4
CASSKQQGGYTF
TGTGCCAGCAGTAAACAACAGGGCGGCTACACCTTC
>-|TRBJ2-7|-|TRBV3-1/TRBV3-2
CASSQGFYEQYF
TGTGCCAGCAGCCAAGGGTTTTACGAGCAGTACTTC
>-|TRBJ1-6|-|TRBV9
CASSSRQDQRLSPLHF
TGTGCCAGCAGCTCCCGCCAAGATCAGAGGCTTTCACCCCTCCACTTT
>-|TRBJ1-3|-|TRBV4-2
CASSQDMSTRGTIYF
TGTGCCAGCAGCCAAGATATGAGCACCCGGGGCACCATATATTTT
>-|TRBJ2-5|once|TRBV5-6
CASSLGDRRQETQYF
TGTGCCAGCAGCTTGGGAGACAGACGACAAGAGACCCAGTACTTC
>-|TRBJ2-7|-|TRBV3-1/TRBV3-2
CASSHSSGGPLEQYF
TGTGCCAGCAGCCACTCTAGTGGAGGACCCCTCGAGCAGTACTTC
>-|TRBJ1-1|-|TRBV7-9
CASSFTEAFF
TGTGCCAGCAGCTTTACTGAAGCTTTCTTT
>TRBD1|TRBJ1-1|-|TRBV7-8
CASSPRDRGLNTEAFF
TGTGCCAGCAGCCCCCGGGACAGGGGGTTGAACACTGAAGCTTTCTTT
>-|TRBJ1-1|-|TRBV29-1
CSVRIDTEAFF
TGCAGCGTCCGGATTGACACTGAAGCTTTCTTT
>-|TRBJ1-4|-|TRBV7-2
CASSPRQYNEKLFF
TGTGCCAGCAGCCCACGACAGTATAATGAAAAACTGTTTTTT
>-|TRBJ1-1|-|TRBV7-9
CASSIGATEAFF
TGTGCCAGCAGTATTGGGGCCACTGAAGCTTTCTTT
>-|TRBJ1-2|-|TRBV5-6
CASSLSGGYTF
TGTGCCAGCAGCTTGAGTGGTGGCTACACCTTC
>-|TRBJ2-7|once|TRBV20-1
CSASSPGNYEQYF
TGCAGTGCTAGTAGTCCGGGAAACTACGAGCAGTACTTC
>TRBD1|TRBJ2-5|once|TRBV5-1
CASSWTGKQETQYF
TGCGCCAGCAGCTGGACAGGGAAACAAGAGACCCAGTACTTC
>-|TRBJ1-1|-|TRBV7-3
CASSLTQVVSTEAFF
TGTGCCAGCAGCTTAACCCAGGTGGTGAGCACTGAAGCTTTCTTT
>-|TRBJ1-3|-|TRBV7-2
CASSSEPGFGNTIYF
TGTGCCAGCAGCTCGGAGCCGGGGTTTGGAAACACCATATATTTT
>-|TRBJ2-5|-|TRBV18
CASSPLQRETQYF
TGTGCCAGCTCACCACTTCAGCGAGAGACCCAGTACTTC
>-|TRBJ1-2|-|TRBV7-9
CASSHREGYGYTF
TGTGCCAGCAGCCACAGGGAGGGCTATGGCTACACCTTC
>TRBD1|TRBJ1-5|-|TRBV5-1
CASSLQGAGQPQHF
TGCGCCAGCAGCTTACAGGGGGCTGGCCAGCCCCAGCATTTT
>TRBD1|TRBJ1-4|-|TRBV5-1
CASSYGTGGAFDEKLFF
TGCGCCAGCAGTTACGGGACAGGGGGCGCTTTCGATGAAAAACTGTTTTTT
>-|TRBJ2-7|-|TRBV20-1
CSASNPYEQYF
TGCAGTGCCTCGAACCCCTACGAGCAGTACTTC
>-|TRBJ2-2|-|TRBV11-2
CASTLVGGPNTGELFF
TGTGCCAGCACCCTTGTCGGGGGGCCGAACACCGGGGAGCTGTTTTTT
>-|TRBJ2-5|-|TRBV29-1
CSVEAGLGETQYF
TGCAGCGTTGAGGCAGGGCTTGGGGAGACCCAGTACTTC
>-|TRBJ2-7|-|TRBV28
CASSGLYEQYF
TGTGCCAGCAGCGGCCTCTACGAGCAGTACTTC
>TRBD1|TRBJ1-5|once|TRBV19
CASTARTGAYSNQPQHF
TGTGCCAGTACCGCCAGGACAGGGGCTTATAGCAATCAGCCCCAGCATTTT
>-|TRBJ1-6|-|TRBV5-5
CASSLERNSPLHF
TGTGCCAGCAGCTTGGAAAGGAATTCACCCCTCCACTTT
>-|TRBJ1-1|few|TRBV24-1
CASRRGRKEGAFF
TGTGCCAGCCGCCGGGGCCGCAAGGAGGGAGCTTTCTTT
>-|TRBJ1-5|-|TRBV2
CASSYPDQPQHF
TGTGCCAGCAGCTATCCGGACCAGCCCCAGCATTTT
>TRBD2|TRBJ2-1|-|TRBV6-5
CASTLTSFGEQFF
TGTGCCAGCACTCTGACTAGCTTCGGCGAGCAGTTCTTC
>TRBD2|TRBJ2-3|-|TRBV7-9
CASSSLAGGSDTQYF
TGTGCCAGCAGCTCCCTAGCGGGGGGGTCAGATACGCAGTATTTT
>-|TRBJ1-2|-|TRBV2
CASSPLGSYTF
TGTGCCAGCAGCCCCTTGGGGAGCTACACCTTC
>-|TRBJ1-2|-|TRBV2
CASKVSGGYGYTF
TGTGCCAGCAAGGTTTCCGGGGGGTATGGCTACACCTTC